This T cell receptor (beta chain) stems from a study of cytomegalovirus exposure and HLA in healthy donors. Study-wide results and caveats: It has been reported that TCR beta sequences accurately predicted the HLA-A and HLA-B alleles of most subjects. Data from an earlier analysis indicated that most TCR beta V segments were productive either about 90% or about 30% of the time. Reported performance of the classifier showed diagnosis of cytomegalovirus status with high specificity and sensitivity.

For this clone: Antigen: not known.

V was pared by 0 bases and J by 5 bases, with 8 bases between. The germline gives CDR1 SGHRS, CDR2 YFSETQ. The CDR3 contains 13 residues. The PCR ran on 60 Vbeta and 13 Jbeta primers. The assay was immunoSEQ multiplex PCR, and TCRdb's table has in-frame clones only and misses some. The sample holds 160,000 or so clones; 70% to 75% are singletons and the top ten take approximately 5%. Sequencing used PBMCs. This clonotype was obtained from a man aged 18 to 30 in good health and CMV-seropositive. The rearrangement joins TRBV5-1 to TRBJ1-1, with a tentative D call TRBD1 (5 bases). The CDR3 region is CASSLADRTEAFF. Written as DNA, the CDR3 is TGCGCCAGCAGCTTGGCCGACAGAACTGAAGCTTTCTTT.